This T cell receptor (beta chain) was obtained from a study of T cells after yellow fever vaccination. General study points: Contaminants from the bulk population, in the form of abundant clonotypes, could be found in FACS-sorted repertoires. Primary-vaccination clones mostly resurfaced post-booster (96% CD4, 85% to 90% CD8).

MiXCR, applied by TCRdb to the 5' RACE reads, yields one record per CDR3 protein. The sample includes more than 110,000 distinct CDR3 sequences, roughly 6.7% of them seen just once. The sample holds many counts of this clonotype. The antigen remains unidentified. Germline-derived CDR1 and CDR2 are SGHTA and FQGNSA. With 5 bases clipped from V and 4 bases from J, the junction kept 10 bases outside the gene matches. There are 16 residues in the CDR3. The clonotype originates from a man aged 25-40 years who received the YFV17D yellow fever vaccine. V is TRBV7-2 and J is TRBJ2-5; 10 positions agree with TRBD2. The sample consisted of CD4+ T cells sorted from PBMCs, taken 10 days after the yellow fever booster vaccination. The CDR3 DNA sequence: TGTGCCAGCAGCCTTATAGCGGGAGGAATGTCAGAGACCCAGTACTTC. This translates into CASSLIAGGMSETQYF.